This TCR beta chain comes out of a study of vaccination and CD4 T cells after COVID-19. Background on the study: Post-diagnosis, post-COVID samples were collected after a median approximately 100 days, ranging 35 to 161. Culture controls were given either a CEFX pool, an HIV-1 Nef pool, or no peptide.

This CDR3 contains 20 residues. This clonotype was seen only once. What it binds is not known. Treatment reported: roughly 11-day PBMC culture with coronavirus spike peptide pools or control peptides (ViraFEST assay). Peptide pools at around 9.6 ug/ml stimulated fewer than 2.5 million PBMCs per well with approximately 9.3 IU/ml IL-2. The Oncomine TCR Beta short-read assay was applied to DNA of cultured CD4+ T cells. TCRdb fed the PCR reads into MiXCR, producing one record per CDR3 protein. The sample has about 4,400 distinct CDR3 sequences, 45% seen once. Sequencing was performed on CD4+ T cells from blood, cultured in vitro. This receptor was identified in a human donor who had recovered from COVID-19. The chain has TRBV21-1 and TRBJ1-2; TRBD1, the D gene given by the table, was not confirmed from the DNA. TRBV21-1 is annotated as a pseudogene. CDR3 in amino acids: CASSKERPRGSTPENYGYTF. Here the CDR3 DNA reads TGTGCCAGCAGCAAAGAACGTCCGCGGGGGTCGACCCCAGAAAACTATGGCTACACCTTC.